The entry below describes one T cell receptor beta chain. Its antigen remains unidentified. The data were obtained in a study of cytomegalovirus exposure and HLA in healthy donors. General study points: Some V segments could not be told apart, so they were left out, TRBV6-2 and TRBV6-3 among them. Researchers reported in a later analysis that a missense DCLRE1C variant was tied to TCR beta V- and J-gene trimming.

Germline assignment: CDR1 SQVTM and CDR2 ANQGSEA. The V and J ends lost 3 bases and 4 bases respectively, with 18 bases between them. The CDR3 runs to 15 residues. The PCR employed 60 Vbeta primers together with 13 Jbeta primers. Measured with immunoSEQ multiplex PCR; TCRdb has only the in-frame clones, and not every one. The sample holds 100,000 or so clones, 75% to 90% seen once. The donors comprised healthy bone marrow donors. The receptor comes from a man younger than 45 in good health and CMV-seronegative. The chain carries TRBV29-1 and TRBJ1-1; D unclear. Input material: PBMCs. The CDR3 is CSVEVHPRPGTEAFF. The CDR3 region has the DNA TGCAGCGTTGAGGTGCACCCCCGACCGGGCACTGAAGCTTTCTTT.